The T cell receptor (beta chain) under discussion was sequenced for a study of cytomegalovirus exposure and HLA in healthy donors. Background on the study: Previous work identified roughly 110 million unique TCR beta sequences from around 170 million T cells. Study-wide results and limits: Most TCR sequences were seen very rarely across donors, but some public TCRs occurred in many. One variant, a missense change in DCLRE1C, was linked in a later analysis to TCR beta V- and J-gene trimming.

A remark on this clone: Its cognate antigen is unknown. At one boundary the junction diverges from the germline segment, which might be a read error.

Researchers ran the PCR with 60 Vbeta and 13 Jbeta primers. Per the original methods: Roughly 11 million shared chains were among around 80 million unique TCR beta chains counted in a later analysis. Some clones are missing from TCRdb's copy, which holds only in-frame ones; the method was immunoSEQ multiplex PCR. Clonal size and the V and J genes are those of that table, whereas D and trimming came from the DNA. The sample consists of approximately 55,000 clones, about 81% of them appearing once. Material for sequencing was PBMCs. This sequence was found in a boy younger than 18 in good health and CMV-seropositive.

CDR3 sequence reads: CASSEWGLTSSGSTIYF. CDR3 nucleotide sequence: TGTGCCAGCAGTGAATGGGGCCTCACAAGCTCTGGAAGCACCATATATTTT. This chain uses TRBV25-1 with TRBJ1-3; perhaps TRBD1 as D (5 bases). The CDR3 consists of 17 residues. CDR1 is MGHDK and CDR2 is SYGVNS in the germline V gene.